This record covers a single T cell receptor beta chain. Its antigen is currently unknown. This CDR3 contains 13 residues. V gave up 4 bases and J gave up 2 bases, with 8 bases separating them. The germline gives CDR1 SGHDT, CDR2 YYEEEE. The data are from a study of vaccination and CD4 T cells after COVID-19. The Oncomine TCR Beta short-read assay was what sequenced the DNA obtained from cultured CD4+ T cells. TCRdb used MiXCR to reprocess the PCR reads, holding one entry per CDR3 protein. The data contain 12,000 or so distinct CDR3 sequences, 60% of them singletons. Treatment meaning: approximately nine-day PBMC culture with coronavirus spike peptide pools or control peptides (ViraFEST assay). Culture conditions combined roughly 2 million PBMCs per well with approximately 9.2 IU/ml IL-2 and about 10 ug/ml peptide pools.

The V gene is TRBV5-6, the J gene TRBJ2-3; D is unresolved. The receptor comes from a human donor who had recovered from COVID-19. The sequencing sample was made of CD4+ T cells from blood, cultured in vitro. CDR3 nucleotide sequence: TGTGCCAGCAGCCGGTCGCTCACAGATACGCAGTATTTT. The encoded protein is CASSRSLTDTQYF.